What follows is one T cell receptor beta chain and its context. The target antigen is unknown. It was the approximately 130-subject validation cohort, separate from the approximately 680-subject first cohort, to which the donors belonged. This sample was included in a study of cytomegalovirus exposure and HLA in healthy donors. With 11 bases removed from V and 1 base from J, the gap between germline ends came to 11 bases. Germline values: CDR1 ENHRY, CDR2 SYGVKD. The CDR3 is made up of 12 amino acids. This table comes from immunoSEQ multiplex PCR, and its TCRdb copy is limited to in-frame clones, with some not included. The sample consists of more than 55,000 clones, roughly 87% of them appearing once. Study-wide findings and caveats: The authors listed around 150 TCR beta chains as cytomegalovirus-associated. Reports indicated that the classifier achieved high specificity and sensitivity in diagnosing cytomegalovirus status. Through in vitro validation, three CMV-associated chains were shown to be specific for CMV antigens.

This receptor was taken from a woman under 30 in good health and CMV-seronegative. Sequenced material: PBMCs. The J gene is TRBJ1-1, the V gene TRBV10-3; D is uncertain. The CDR3 is CAASGPNTEAFF. CDR3 bases: TGTGCCGCCTCGGGTCCGAACACTGAAGCTTTCTTT.